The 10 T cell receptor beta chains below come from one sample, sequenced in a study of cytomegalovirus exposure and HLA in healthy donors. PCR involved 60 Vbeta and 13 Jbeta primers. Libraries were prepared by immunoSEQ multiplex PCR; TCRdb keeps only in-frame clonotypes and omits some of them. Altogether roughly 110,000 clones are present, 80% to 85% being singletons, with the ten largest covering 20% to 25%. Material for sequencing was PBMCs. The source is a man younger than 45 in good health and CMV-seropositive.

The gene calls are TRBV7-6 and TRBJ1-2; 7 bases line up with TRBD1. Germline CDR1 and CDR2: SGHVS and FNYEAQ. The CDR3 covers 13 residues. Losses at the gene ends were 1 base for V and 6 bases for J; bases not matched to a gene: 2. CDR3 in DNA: TGTGCCAGCAGCTTAGGAGGGGGCGATGGCTACACCTTC. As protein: CASSLGGGDGYTF.

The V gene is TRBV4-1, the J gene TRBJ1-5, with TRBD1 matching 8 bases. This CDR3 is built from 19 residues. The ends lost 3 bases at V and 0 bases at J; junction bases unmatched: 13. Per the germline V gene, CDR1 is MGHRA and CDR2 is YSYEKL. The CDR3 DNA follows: TGCGCCAGCAGCCATGAACCATACAGGGGGTTGGGTAGCAATCAGCCCCAGCATTTT. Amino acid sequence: CASSHEPYRGLGSNQPQHF.

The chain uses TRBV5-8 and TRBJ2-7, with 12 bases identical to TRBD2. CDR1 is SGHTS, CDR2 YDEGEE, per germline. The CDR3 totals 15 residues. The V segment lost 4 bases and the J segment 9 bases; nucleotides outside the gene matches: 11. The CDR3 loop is CASSRTTSGGRGQYF. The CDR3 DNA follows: TGTGCCAGCAGCCGGACGACTAGCGGGGGACGTGGGCAGTACTTC.

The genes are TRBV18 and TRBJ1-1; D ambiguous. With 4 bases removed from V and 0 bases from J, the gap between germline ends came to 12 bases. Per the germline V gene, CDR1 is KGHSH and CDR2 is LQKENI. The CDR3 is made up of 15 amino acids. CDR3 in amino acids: CASSRALAMNTEAFF. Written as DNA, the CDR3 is TGTGCCAGCTCACGGGCGTTGGCGATGAACACTGAAGCTTTCTTT.

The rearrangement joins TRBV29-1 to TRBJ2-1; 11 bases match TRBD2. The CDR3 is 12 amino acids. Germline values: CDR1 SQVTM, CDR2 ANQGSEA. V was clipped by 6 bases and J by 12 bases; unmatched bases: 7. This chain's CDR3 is CSVQTSGAAQFF. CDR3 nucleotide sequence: TGCAGCGTCCAGACTAGCGGGGCCGCGCAGTTCTTC.

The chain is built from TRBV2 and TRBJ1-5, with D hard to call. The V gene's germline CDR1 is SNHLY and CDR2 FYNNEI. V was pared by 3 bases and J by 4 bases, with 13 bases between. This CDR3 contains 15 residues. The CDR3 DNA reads TGTGCCAGCAGTGACACCCGGCGGACTAATCAGCCCCAGCATTTT. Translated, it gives CASSDTRRTNQPQHF.

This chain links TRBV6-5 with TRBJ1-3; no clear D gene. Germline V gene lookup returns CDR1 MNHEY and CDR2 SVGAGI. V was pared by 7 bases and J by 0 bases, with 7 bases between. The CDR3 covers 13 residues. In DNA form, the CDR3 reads TGTGCCAGCACCGACAACTCTGGAAACACCATATATTTT. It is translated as CASTDNSGNTIYF.

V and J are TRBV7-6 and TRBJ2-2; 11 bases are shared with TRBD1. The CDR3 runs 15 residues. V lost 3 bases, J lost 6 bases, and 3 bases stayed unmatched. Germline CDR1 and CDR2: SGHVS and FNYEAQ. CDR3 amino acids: CASSLGQGGSGELFF. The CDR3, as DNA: TGTGCCAGCAGCTTGGGACAGGGGGGCTCCGGGGAGCTGTTTTTT.

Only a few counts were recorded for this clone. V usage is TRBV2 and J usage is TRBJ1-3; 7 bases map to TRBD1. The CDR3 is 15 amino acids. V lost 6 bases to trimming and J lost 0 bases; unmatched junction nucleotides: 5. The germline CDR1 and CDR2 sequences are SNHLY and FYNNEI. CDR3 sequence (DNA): TGTGCCAGCAGCGGACAGGTTCTCTCTGGAAACACCATATATTTT. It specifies CASSGQVLSGNTIYF.

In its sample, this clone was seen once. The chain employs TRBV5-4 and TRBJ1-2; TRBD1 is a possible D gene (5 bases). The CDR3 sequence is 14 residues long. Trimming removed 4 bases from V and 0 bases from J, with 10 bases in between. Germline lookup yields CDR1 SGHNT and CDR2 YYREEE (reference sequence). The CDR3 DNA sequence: TGTGCCAGCAGCCAGACAGTAGCTAACTATGGCTACACCTTC. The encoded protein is CASSQTVANYGYTF.